The next 20 T cell receptor beta chains were all read from a single sample in a study of blood T cell repertoires in COVID-19 (dated by TCRdb to 2020 to 2022). To prepare the library, the immunoSEQ multiplex PCR assay was applied. TCRdb mirrors the immuneACCESS table, restricted to in-frame sequences. Some clones are absent from its copies; in checked studies, under half trace to an unresolved V gene, and the reason for the others is unknown. The sample table contains about 140,000 clones; only one count was recorded for almost 90% of them. Approximately 10% of the sample rests with the top ten. Sequencing was performed on peripheral blood. These receptors were taken from a man over 45 with active or convalescent COVID-19.

The chain joins TRBV30 to TRBJ2-1, with 10 bases aligning to TRBD1. The V gene's germline CDR1 is GTSNPN and CDR2 SVGIG (reference sequence). The CDR3 is 16 residues long. V was clipped by 3 bases and J by 7 bases; unmatched bases: 12. CDR3 nucleotides: TGTGCCTGGAGCGCCAGATGGGACAGGGGATGGAATGAGCAGTTCTTC. Translated: CAWSARWDRGWNEQFF.

The chain couples TRBV28 to TRBJ2-7; 9 bases match TRBD1. This CDR3 contains 15 residues. Germline lookup yields CDR1 MDHEN and CDR2 SYDVKM. V was clipped by 4 bases and J by 4 bases; unmatched bases: 8. The CDR3 protein is CASSSSGTGRYEQYF. In nucleotides, the CDR3 is TGTGCCAGCAGTTCGTCCGGGACAGGGAGGTACGAGCAGTACTTC. Variable domain in full (rest from reference TRBV28 and TRBJ2-7): DVKVTQSSRYLVKRTGEKVFLECVQDMDHENMFWYRQDPGLGLRLIYFSYDVKMKEKGDIPEGYSVSREKKERFSLILESASTNQTSMYLCASSSSGTGRYEQYFGPGTRLTVT.

This clone was detected only a few times. CDR3 bases: TGCGCCAGCGCTAACGATGGCAATCAGCCCCAGCATTTT. Protein sequence: CASANDGNQPQHF. The chain has TRBV10-2 and TRBJ1-5; no reliable D call. CDR3 length: 13 residues. Trimming shortened V by 8 bases and J by 2 bases, and 10 bases separated the two germline ends. CDR1 WSHSY and CDR2 SAAADI come from the germline V gene.

The chain recombines TRBV19 with TRBJ1-2; 11 nucleotides agree with TRBD1. The CDR3 covers 17 residues. The germline gives CDR1 LNHDA, CDR2 SQIVND (reference sequence). V was pared by 3 bases and J by 5 bases, with 11 bases of the junction left unmatched. CDR3 amino acids: CASSILPGTGGFYGYTF. CDR3 DNA sequence: TGTGCCAGTAGTATTCTGCCTGGGACAGGGGGATTTTATGGCTACACCTTC.

This clone came up once. The V and J genes are TRBV5-1 and TRBJ1-5, with 7 bases identical to TRBD1. Germline assignment: CDR1 SGHRS and CDR2 YFSETQ. The V and J ends lost 0 bases and 6 bases, in that order; junction bases with no gene match: 6. The CDR3 covers 15 residues. The CDR3 loop is CASSLVTGAGQPQHF. CDR3 nucleotides: TGCGCCAGCAGCTTGGTTACAGGGGCCGGTCAGCCCCAGCATTTT.

The J gene is TRBJ2-7, the V gene TRBV24-1; TRBD1 matches at 9 bases. CDR1 is KGHDR and CDR2 is SFDVKD in the germline V gene. This CDR3 contains 14 residues. Trimming cost V 4 bases and J 5 bases; bases outside gene matches: 5. The CDR3 region is CATSDRDRVNEQYF. CDR3 coding DNA: TGTGCCACCAGTGACCGGGACAGGGTCAACGAGCAGTACTTC.

The chain links TRBV25-1 to TRBJ2-1; the match to TRBD1 covers 8 bases. Germline CDR1 reads MGHDK; CDR2 reads SYGVNS. The junction had 4 bases not matched to a gene; V was cut back by 6 bases and J by 6 bases. The CDR3 covers 13 residues. The CDR3 sequence is CASRGQGSNEQFF. CDR3 DNA sequence: TGTGCCAGCAGAGGACAGGGTTCCAATGAGCAGTTCTTC. Using reference TRBV25-1 and TRBJ2-1 for the parts outside the CDR3, the full variable domain is EADIYQTPRYLVIGTGKKITLECSQTMGHDKMYWYQQDPGMELHLIHYSYGVNSTEKGDLSSESTVSRIRTEHFPLTLESARPSHTSQYLCASRGQGSNEQFFGPGTRLTVL.

This sequence joins TRBV11-1 and TRBJ2-5; the match to TRBD2 covers 7 bases. The junction had 5 bases not matched to a gene; V was cut back by 3 bases and J by 4 bases. CDR1 SGHAT and CDR2 FQDESV come from the germline V gene (reference sequence). This CDR3 is 14 amino acids long. CDR3 in amino acids: CASSFLGGGETQYF. The CDR3 region has the DNA TGTGCCAGCAGCTTTCTCGGCGGGGGAGAGACCCAGTACTTC.

CDR3 sequence (DNA): TGTGCCAGCAGCTTAGTAGCGGGGGGTCAAGAGACCCAGTACTTC. Translation: CASSLVAGGQETQYF. This chain uses TRBV7-3 with TRBJ2-5; 10 nucleotides align to TRBD2. The germline V gene encodes CDR1 SGHTA and CDR2 FQGTGA. The CDR3 loop spans 15 amino acids. V lost 2 bases to trimming and J lost 2 bases; unmatched junction nucleotides: 2.

The chain recombines TRBV7-6 with TRBJ2-7; 9 positions agree with TRBD2. The CDR3 consists of 17 residues. The trim removed 5 bases at V and 2 bases at J, leaving 13 bases unmatched. Germline lookup yields CDR1 SGHVS and CDR2 FNYEAQ. In nucleotides, the CDR3 is TGTGCCAGCAGCCGAAAAAGCGTGGCTAGCGGGGCCTACGAGCAGTACTTC. Encoded protein: CASSRKSVASGAYEQYF.

This clone has only one observation. The gene calls are TRBV28 and TRBJ2-7, with 11 positions matching TRBD1. V dropped 4 bases and J dropped 5; count of bases not matched to a gene: 7. This CDR3 has 15 amino acids. Germline V gives CDR1 MDHEN, CDR2 SYDVKM. The DNA of the CDR3 is TGTGCCAGCAGTTCGCCGGGACAGGGGGGCAACGAGCAGTACTTC. Protein: CASSSPGQGGNEQYF. Together with reference TRBV28 and TRBJ2-7, the CDR3 gives the full variable domain: DVKVTQSSRYLVKRTGEKVFLECVQDMDHENMFWYRQDPGLGLRLIYFSYDVKMKEKGDIPEGYSVSREKKERFSLILESASTNQTSMYLCASSSPGQGGNEQYFGPGTRLTVT.

This chain connects TRBV29-1 to TRBJ2-1; 15 bases are shared with TRBD2. Germline V gene data show CDR1 as SQVTM and CDR2 as ANQGSEA. The CDR3 has 12 amino acids. Trimming took 4 bases from V and 15 from J; bases not matched to a gene: 4. CDR3 residues: CSVVGTSGRRFF. The CDR3 region has the DNA TGCAGCGTTGTCGGGACTAGCGGGAGGCGGTTCTTC.

This sequence joins TRBV12-5 and TRBJ2-1; tentatively, D is TRBD1 (5 bases). This CDR3 is 13 amino acids long. Trimming removed 1 base from V and 9 bases from J, with 10 bases in between. CDR1 and CDR2 (germline): LGHNT, FRNRAP. The CDR3, as DNA: TGTGCTAGTGGTTTGGCCCAGGGCACTGAGCAGTTCTTC. Translating gives CASGLAQGTEQFF.

The chain carries TRBV11-2 and TRBJ2-1, with D unresolved. Deletions cut 1 base from V and 3 bases from J, with 7 bases between. CDR1 SGHAT and CDR2 FQNNGV come from the germline V gene. The CDR3 has 14 residues. The CDR3 loop is CASSLAADYNEQFF. The CDR3 nucleotides read TGTGCCAGCAGCTTAGCGGCGGACTACAATGAGCAGTTCTTC.

In regard to this clone: Other DNA sequences in the sample encode the same CDR3. The chain joins TRBV28 to TRBJ1-2, with D possibly TRBD1 on 5 matching bases. CDR3 size: 13 residues. Germline lookup yields CDR1 MDHEN and CDR2 SYDVKM. V dropped 3 bases and J dropped 4 bases, with 9 bases sitting between them. In DNA, the CDR3 is TGTGCCAGCAGTTTGGGGCAGGGCTATGGCTACACCTTC. Translated: CASSLGQGYGYTF.

V is TRBV4-1 and J is TRBJ1-6; TRBD1 agrees at 9 bases. CDR3 length: 15 residues. The trim removed 4 bases at V and 7 bases at J, leaving 5 bases unmatched. The germline CDR1 and CDR2 sequences are MGHRA and YSYEKL. CDR3 protein: CASSLQGQGNSPLHF. DNA of the CDR3: TGCGCCAGCAGCCTGCAAGGACAGGGGAATTCACCCCTCCACTTT.

The CDR3 DNA reads TGCAGTGCTAGTCCCGGGACAGGGGGTCAGCCCCAGCATTTT. This translates into CSASPGTGGQPQHF. V and J are TRBV20-1 and TRBJ1-5; TRBD1 matches at 11 bases. This CDR3 has 14 residues. The V gene's germline CDR1 is DFQATT and CDR2 SNEGSKA (reference sequence). V lost 3 bases, J lost 6 bases, and 4 bases stayed unmatched.

This sequence joins TRBV15 and TRBJ2-3; 12 bases align to TRBD2. The CDR3 has 16 amino acids. From germline, CDR1 is LNHNV and CDR2 YYDKDF (reference sequence). The V and J ends lost 5 bases and 1 base, in that order; junction bases with no gene match: 4. The CDR3 DNA is TGTGCCACCAGCGCAAGACTAGCGGGAGGCACAGATACGCAGTATTTT. This gives the protein CATSARLAGGTDTQYF. The variable domain in full, with the rest retrieved from reference TRBV15 and TRBJ2-3, is DAMVIQNPRYQVTQFGKPVTLSCSQTLNHNVMYWYQQKSSQAPKLLFHYYDKDFNNEADTPDNFQSRRPNTSFCFLDIRSPGLGDTAMYLCATSARLAGGTDTQYFGPGTRLTVL.

The chain carries TRBV30 and TRBJ2-7, with TRBD1 matching over 10 bases. The CDR3 contains 14 residues. The V gene's germline CDR1 is GTSNPN and CDR2 SVGIG (reference sequence). V gave up 5 bases and J gave up 4 bases; unmatched junction bases: 8. DNA of the CDR3: TGTGCCTGGCTCTCCGGGACAGGGGCATACGAGCAGTACTTC. As protein: CAWLSGTGAYEQYF.

This clone occurred a few times. The chain recombines TRBV12-3 or TRBV12-4 with TRBJ1-5; unclear D gene. Trimming removed 7 bases at V and 0 bases at J, with 7 bases between. The CDR3 runs 13 residues. CDR3: CASTVDSNQPQHF. The CDR3 DNA reads as TGTGCCAGCACCGTAGATAGCAATCAGCCCCAGCATTTT.